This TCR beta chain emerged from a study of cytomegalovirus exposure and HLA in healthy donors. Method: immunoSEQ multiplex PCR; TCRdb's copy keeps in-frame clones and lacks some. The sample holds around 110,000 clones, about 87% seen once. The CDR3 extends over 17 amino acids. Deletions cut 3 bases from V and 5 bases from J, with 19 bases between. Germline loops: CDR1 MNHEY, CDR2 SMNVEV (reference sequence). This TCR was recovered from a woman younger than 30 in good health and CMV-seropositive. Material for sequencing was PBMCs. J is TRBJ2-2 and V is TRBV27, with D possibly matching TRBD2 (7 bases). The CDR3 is CASSLFGGGPATGELFF. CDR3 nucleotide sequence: TGTGCCAGCAGTTTGTTTGGGGGGGGGCCTGCAACCGGGGAGCTGTTTTTT.